This is a list of T cell receptor beta chains from one sample in a study of T cell responses to AZD1222 COVID-19 vaccine. The method was immunoSEQ multiplex PCR; TCRdb's version includes in-frame clones alone and lacks a portion of them. The sample includes over 150,000 clones, about 85% of them seen just once. This specimen consisted of peripheral blood, obtained on day 0 of AZD1222 vaccination. These receptor sequences come from an adult in good health. CDR3s include the opening cysteine and the closing phenylalanine or tryptophan. Fields, in order: clone size, D gene, J gene, V gene, CDR3 DNA, CDR3 protein. The D gene is left open where the match is weak. Expanded clones get a size class; other rows say once, few or many, or leave the size out.

- - TRBJ1-1 TRBV5-5 TGTGCCAGCAGCTGGAACACTGAAGCTTTCTTT CASSWNTEAFF
- TRBD2 TRBJ2-3 TRBV3-1/TRBV3-2 TGTGCCAGCAGCCACGATGGGGGGGGAGGGCCCGCAGATACGCAGTATTTT CASSHDGGGGPADTQYF
- TRBD2 TRBJ2-1 TRBV7-9 TGTGCCAGCAGCCTACTAGCGGGATCCTACAATGAGCAGTTCTTC CASSLLAGSYNEQFF
- - TRBJ2-2 TRBV12-3/TRBV12-4 TGTGCCAGCAGTTTAGGGGCGGGCTGGCTGTTTTTT CASSLGAGWLFF
once TRBD2 TRBJ2-1 TRBV29-1 TGCAGCGTTGCGACTAGCGGGACCTACAATGAGCAGTTCTTC CSVATSGTYNEQFF
once TRBD2 TRBJ2-3 TRBV9 TGTGCCAGCAGCGTAGCCGGACTAGCGGGAGGGCGGGCAGATACGCAGTATTTT CASSVAGLAGGRADTQYF
few - TRBJ1-6 TRBV4-2 TGTGCCAGCAGCCAAGATGTTGGGCAGGGAGGTGGATCACCCCTCCACTTT CASSQDVGQGGGSPLHF
- - TRBJ1-1 TRBV5-4 TGTGCCAGCAGCGGCGGGGGAGGGCGGAACACTGAAGCTTTCTTT CASSGGGGRNTEAFF
- - TRBJ1-1 TRBV7-9 TGTGCCAGCAGCTTAGGTGAGGGTCCTGAAGCTTTCTTT CASSLGEGPEAFF
- - TRBJ2-7 TRBV5-4 TGTGCCAGCAGCCACCCCGGGCCATTCTACGAGCAGTACTTC CASSHPGPFYEQYF
- - TRBJ1-3 TRBV6-5 TGTGCCAGCAGCTCCAACAGGGCTGGTGGAAACACCATATATTTT CASSSNRAGGNTIYF
- TRBD1 TRBJ1-3 TRBV6-5 TGTGCCAGCAGTTTCGACAGGGCGATCTCTGGAAACACCATATATTTT CASSFDRAISGNTIYF
- TRBD1 TRBJ1-6 TRBV5-4 TGTGCCAGCAGCCCGACAGGGAATAATTCACCCCTCCACTTT CASSPTGNNSPLHF
- - TRBJ1-5 TRBV18 TGTGCCAGCTCAACGGGGACCTCAGGCAATCAGCCCCAGCATTTT CASSTGTSGNQPQHF
few - TRBJ1-1 TRBV5-1 TGCGCCAGCAGCCCTGGGGAGGTGAGGACCACTGAAGCTTTCTTT CASSPGEVRTTEAFF
- - TRBJ2-7 TRBV29-1 TGCAGCGGACTCTCCGGGACACCAACCTACGAGCAGTACTTC CSGLSGTPTYEQYF
- TRBD2 TRBJ2-1 TRBV19 TGTGCCAGTAGCCGGGGACTAGCGGGAGGGGATTACAATGAGCAGTTCTTC CASSRGLAGGDYNEQFF
- TRBD1 TRBJ1-2 TRBV27 TGTGCCAGCACCAAAGATGGTCGGGGACAGGGAAGCTATGGCTACACCTTC CASTKDGRGQGSYGYTF
- TRBD1 TRBJ2-1 TRBV7-3 TGTGCCAGCAGCTTAACCCCTCCCGGACAGGGATCTCGTGATGAGCAGTTCTTC CASSLTPPGQGSRDEQFF
- - TRBJ1-1 TRBV6-5 TGTGCCAGCAGTTCTAGCGTAATGAACACTGAAGCTTTCTTT CASSSSVMNTEAFF
- TRBD1 TRBJ1-1 TRBV4-1 TGCGCCAGCAGCCAAGGGACGACAGGGGGCTACACTGAAGCTTTCTTT CASSQGTTGGYTEAFF
- TRBD1 TRBJ1-3 TRBV25-1 TGTGCCAGCAGTGGACAGGGGTACGCTGGAAACACCATATATTTT CASSGQGYAGNTIYF
- - TRBJ2-3 TRBV24-1 TGTGCCACCAGTGATGCGTCCGGGGCCTCCACAGATACGCAGTATTTT CATSDASGASTDTQYF
- - TRBJ1-2 TRBV28 TGTGCCAGCAGTTTACTCAACAGGGTTCCCTATGGCTACACCTTC CASSLLNRVPYGYTF
- - TRBJ2-1 TRBV5-1 TGCGCCAGCTGGGACGGGAGCGAGAGTGAGCAGTTCTTC CASWDGSESEQFF
- TRBD1 TRBJ2-7 TRBV25-1 TGTGCCAGCAGTAGTAGGGGAAGGGGGTTCGGGACAGCCTACGAGCAGTACTTC CASSSRGRGFGTAYEQYF
- - TRBJ1-1 TRBV27 TGTGCCAGCAGTCACGCCAGACAGGAACGGAACACTGAAGCTTTCTTT CASSHARQERNTEAFF
- - TRBJ1-3 TRBV18 TGTGCCAGCTCACCTGTGGACTCGGGAAACACCATATATTTT CASSPVDSGNTIYF
once - TRBJ1-2 TRBV2 TGTGCCAGCAGTGAAGTCAGGGCCCCCGGTGGCTACACCTTC CASSEVRAPGGYTF